Presented here are 10 T cell receptor beta chains from one specimen sequenced in a study of blood T cell repertoires in COVID-19. Repertoires were generated with immunoSEQ multiplex PCR, while TCRdb's copy carries only in-frame clones and drops some. The repertoire holds about 180,000 clones, with more than 65% as singletons. The sequencing sample was made of PBMCs or T cells enriched from blood (not recorded which). The receptor source for this set is a man aged 45 to 65 who had recovered from COVID-19.

The rearrangement joins TRBV18 to TRBJ2-3; D might be TRBD2 (6 bases). V shed 1 base and J shed 3 bases, with 8 bases lying between them. CDR1 and CDR2 (germline): KGHSH, LQKENI. CDR3 length equals 14 residues. The CDR3, as DNA: TGTGCCAGCTCACCACAGGGGAGGACAGATACGCAGTATTTT. It codes for CASSPQGRTDTQYF.

This chain connects TRBV30 to TRBJ2-1; 11 bases align to TRBD2. This CDR3 is built from 16 residues. Trimming removed 2 bases from V and 4 bases from J; junction bases left unmatched: 7. Germline CDR1 GTSNPN, CDR2 SVGIG (reference sequence). CDR3 nucleotide sequence: TGTGCCTGGAGTCCTCTAGCGGGGGGTAGTTACAATGAGCAGTTCTTC. Translated: CAWSPLAGGSYNEQFF.

The chain has TRBV28 and TRBJ2-7; TRBD1 matches 7 bases. The V segment lost 7 bases and the J segment 6 bases; nucleotides outside the gene matches: 9. The CDR3 extends over 13 amino acids. The germline V gene encodes CDR1 MDHEN and CDR2 SYDVKM. The CDR3 reads CASTIRGSAEQYF. DNA of the CDR3: TGTGCCAGCACTATCAGGGGGTCGGCCGAGCAGTACTTC.

This clone appeared a few times. This chain uses TRBV7-9 with TRBJ1-5; weak D call: TRBD1 (6 bases). The germline V and J ends were trimmed by 6 bases and 3 bases, with 12 bases remaining between them. CDR1 SEHNR and CDR2 FQNEAQ come from the germline V gene (reference sequence). CDR3 length equals 14 residues. This chain's CDR3 is CASSSGQLNQPQHF. For the CDR3, the DNA is TGTGCCAGCAGTTCCGGACAGCTCAATCAGCCCCAGCATTTT. The full variable domain, its missing parts supplied by reference TRBV7-9 and TRBJ1-5, is DTGVSQNPRHKITKRGQNVTFRCDPISEHNRLYWYRQTLGQGPEFLTYFQNEAQLEKSRLLSDRFSAERPKGSFSTLEIQRTEQGDSAMYLCASSSGQLNQPQHFGDGTRLSIL.

V is TRBV6-5 and J is TRBJ1-3, with D perhaps matching TRBD1 (5 bases). Per the germline V gene, CDR1 is MNHEY and CDR2 is SVGAGI. The CDR3 contains 15 residues. V gave up 5 bases and J gave up 2 bases, with 13 bases separating them. The CDR3 here is CASSRGPGAGNTIYF. Written as DNA, the CDR3 is TGTGCCAGCAGTCGGGGCCCGGGGGCTGGAAACACCATATATTTT.

V gene TRBV28 combines with J gene TRBJ2-7; 9 nucleotides agree with TRBD1. This CDR3 spans 15 amino acids. The J segment lost 3 bases and the V segment lost 5 bases, leaving 8 bases of the junction unmatched. Per the germline V gene, CDR1 is MDHEN and CDR2 is SYDVKM. In nucleotides, the CDR3 is TGTGCCAGCAGTACCCCGGGACAGGGAAGCTACGAGCAGTACTTC. Protein sequence: CASSTPGQGSYEQYF.

The table lists this clone with a count of one. Germline is not matched at one junction end, which may reflect a read error. The chain uses TRBV11-1 and TRBJ2-7; 8 bases agree with TRBD1. The germline CDR1 and CDR2 sequences are SGHAT and FQDESV (reference sequence). The CDR3 has 14 amino acids. The CDR3 protein is CASSLATGQVEQYF. CDR3 nucleotide sequence: TGTGCCAGCAGCCTAGCCACGGGACAGGTGGAGCAGTACTTC. Filled out from reference TRBV11-1 and TRBJ2-7, the complete variable domain reads EAEVAQSPRYKITEKSQAVAFWCDPISGHATLYWYRQILGQGPELLVQFQDESVVDDSQLPKDRFSAERLKGVDSTLKIQPAELGDSAMYLCASSLATGQVEQYFGPGTRLTVT.

The chain recombines TRBV12-3 or TRBV12-4 with TRBJ2-1; D call uncertain. Trimming removed 8 bases from V and 12 bases from J, with 14 bases in between. CDR3 length: 11 residues. The CDR3 region is CASRSPRGQFF. For the CDR3, the DNA is TGTGCCAGCCGGTCCCCCAGAGGGCAGTTCTTC.

This chain uses TRBV5-4 with TRBJ2-2; possible D gene TRBD2, 5 bases. V was pared by 0 bases and J by 0 bases, with 6 bases between. Looked up from germline, CDR1 is SGHNT and CDR2 is YYREEE (reference sequence). CDR3 length: 15 residues. CDR3 DNA: TGTGCCAGCAGCTTGGGGACTCCGAACACCGGGGAGCTGTTTTTT. Amino acid sequence: CASSLGTPNTGELFF. Together with reference TRBV5-4 and TRBJ2-2, the CDR3 gives the full variable domain: ETGVTQSPTHLIKTRGQQVTLRCSSQSGHNTVSWYQQALGQGPQFIFQYYREEENGRGNFPPRFSGLQFPNYSSELNVNALELDDSALYLCASSLGTPNTGELFFGEGSRLTVL.

This clone was found a few times. The CDR3 sequence is CASLAGESGELFF. The CDR3 region has the DNA TGCGCCAGTCTAGCGGGGGAGTCCGGGGAGCTGTTTTTT. The gene calls are TRBV10-2 and TRBJ2-2, with 10 positions matching TRBD2. J lost 6 bases, V lost 9 bases, and 4 bases had no gene match. This CDR3 is built from 13 residues. Germline loops: CDR1 WSHSY, CDR2 SAAADI.